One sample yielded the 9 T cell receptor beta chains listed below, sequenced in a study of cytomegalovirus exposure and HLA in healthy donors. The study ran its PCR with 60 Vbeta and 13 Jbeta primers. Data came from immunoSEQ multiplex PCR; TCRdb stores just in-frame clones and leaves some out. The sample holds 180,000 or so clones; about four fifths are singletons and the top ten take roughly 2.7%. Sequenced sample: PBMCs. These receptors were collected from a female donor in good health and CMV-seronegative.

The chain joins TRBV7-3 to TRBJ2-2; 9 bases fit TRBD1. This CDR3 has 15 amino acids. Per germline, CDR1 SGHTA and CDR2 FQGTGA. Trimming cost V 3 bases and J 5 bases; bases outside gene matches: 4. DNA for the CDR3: TGTGCCAGCAGCTTCCAACAGGGGGCGACCGGGGAGCTGTTTTTT. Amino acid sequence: CASSFQQGATGELFF.

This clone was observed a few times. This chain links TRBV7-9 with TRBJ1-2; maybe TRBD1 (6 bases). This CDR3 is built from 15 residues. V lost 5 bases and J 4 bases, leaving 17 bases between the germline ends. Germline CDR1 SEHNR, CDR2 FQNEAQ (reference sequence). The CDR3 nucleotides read TGTGCCAGCAGCGGGAGGGGGGAGATGGCCTATGGCTACACCTTC. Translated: CASSGRGEMAYGYTF.

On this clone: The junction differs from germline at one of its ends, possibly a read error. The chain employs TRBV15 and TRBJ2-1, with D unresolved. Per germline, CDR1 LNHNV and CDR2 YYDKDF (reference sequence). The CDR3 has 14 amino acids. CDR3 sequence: CATSGDSGLSEQFF. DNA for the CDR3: TGTGCCACCAGCGGAGACTCGGGTCTTAGTGAGCAGTTCTTC.

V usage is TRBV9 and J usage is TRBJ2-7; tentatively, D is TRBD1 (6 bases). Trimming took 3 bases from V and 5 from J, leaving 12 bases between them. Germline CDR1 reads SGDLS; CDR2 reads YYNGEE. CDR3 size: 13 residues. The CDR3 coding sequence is TGTGCCAGCAGCGGGACACAGGGTAACGAGCAGTACTTC. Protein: CASSGTQGNEQYF.

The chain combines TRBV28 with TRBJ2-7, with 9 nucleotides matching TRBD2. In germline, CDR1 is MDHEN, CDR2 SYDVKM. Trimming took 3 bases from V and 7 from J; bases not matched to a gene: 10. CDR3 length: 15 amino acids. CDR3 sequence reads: CASSFGAGGPREQYF. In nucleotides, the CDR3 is TGTGCCAGCAGTTTCGGGGCGGGAGGGCCGAGGGAGCAGTACTTC.

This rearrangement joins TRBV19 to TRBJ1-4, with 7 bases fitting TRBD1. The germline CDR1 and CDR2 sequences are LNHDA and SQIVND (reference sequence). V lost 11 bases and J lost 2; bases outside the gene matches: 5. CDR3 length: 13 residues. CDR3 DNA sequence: TGTGCCGCACGACAGGGCACTAATGAAAAACTGTTTTTT. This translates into CAARQGTNEKLFF. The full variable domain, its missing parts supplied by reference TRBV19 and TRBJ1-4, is DGGITQSPKYLFRKEGQNVTLSCEQNLNHDAMYWYRQDPGQGLRLIYYSQIVNDFQKGDIAEGYSVSREKKESFPLTVTSAQKNPTAFYLCAARQGTNEKLFFGSGTQLSVL.

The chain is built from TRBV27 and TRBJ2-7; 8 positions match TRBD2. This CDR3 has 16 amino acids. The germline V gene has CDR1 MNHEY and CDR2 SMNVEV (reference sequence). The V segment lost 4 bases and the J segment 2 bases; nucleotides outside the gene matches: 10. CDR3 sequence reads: CASSSIGGGRTYEQYF. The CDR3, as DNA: TGTGCCAGCAGTTCAATCGGGGGGGGCAGGACCTACGAGCAGTACTTC.

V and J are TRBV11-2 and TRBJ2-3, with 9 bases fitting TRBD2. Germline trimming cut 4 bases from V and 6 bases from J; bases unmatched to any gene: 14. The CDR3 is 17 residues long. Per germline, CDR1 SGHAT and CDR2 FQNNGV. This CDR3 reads CASSSPVVAGGHDTQYF. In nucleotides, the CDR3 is TGTGCCAGCAGCTCCCCGGTTGTTGCGGGGGGGCACGATACGCAGTATTTT.

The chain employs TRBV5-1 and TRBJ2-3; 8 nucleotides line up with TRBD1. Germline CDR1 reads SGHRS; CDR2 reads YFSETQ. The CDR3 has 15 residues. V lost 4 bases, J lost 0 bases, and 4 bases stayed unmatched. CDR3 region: CASSVQGDSTDTQYF. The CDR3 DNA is TGCGCCAGCAGCGTACAGGGGGACAGCACAGATACGCAGTATTTT.